This T cell receptor beta chain emerged from a study of spatial heterogeneity in lung cancer. Study-level findings and limits: Ubiquitous expanded tumor TCRs were observed in blood more at resection than follow-up.

Germline V gene lookup returns CDR1 SNHLY and CDR2 FYNNEI. Trimming stripped 6 bases from V and 5 bases from J, with 13 bases between. The CDR3 is 13 amino acids. In its sample, this clonotype was seen many times. Its antigen is not known. MiXCR, run by TCRdb on the 5' RACE reads, gives a single entry per CDR3 protein. This repertoire shows some 100,000 distinct CDR3 sequences, over 8.5% found once; its top ten account for less than 9%. Time point here: sample taken at primary tumor resection. Researchers sequenced whole RNA taken from tumor, nontumor lung or frozen PBMC without sorting. The source material was PBMCs, sampled at surgery. The V and J genes are TRBV2 and TRBJ2-5; D may be TRBD1 or TRBD2 (5 bases each). The sequence was collected from a male donor with early-stage non-small cell lung cancer. The CDR3 loop is CASRRGTHETQYF. CDR3 DNA: TGTGCCAGCAGGAGAGGGACCCACGAGACCCAGTACTTC.